The TCR beta chain described here comes from a study of T cell responses to AZD1222 COVID-19 vaccine. At the level of the study: Pooled samples include second doses given at about 4 or 12 weeks. Regarding the study as a whole: Dominant at 160-218 and 743-854, vaccine-associated CD4 TCRs also spanned spike. Within unmutated variant regions lay the reported targets of nearly half of spike-specific TCRs. Baseline seropositives among AZD1222 recipients totaled only five to seven.

Deletions cut 3 bases from V and 2 bases from J, with 14 bases between. CDR3 length: 15 residues. Looked up from germline, CDR1 is SGHAT and CDR2 is FQNNGV. Remarks on this clone: The antigen is undetermined.

The protocol was immunoSEQ multiplex PCR, while the TCRdb copy is restricted to in-frame clones and leaves out a portion. This table holds roughly 130,000 clones, roughly 85% found once. The TCR originated in an adult in good health. The material sequenced was peripheral blood, taken on day 0 of AZD1222 vaccination. The J gene is TRBJ2-7, the V gene TRBV11-2; D tentatively fits TRBD1 or TRBD2 (6 bases each). The CDR3 loop reads CASSFRRGETYEQYF. DNA of the CDR3: TGTGCCAGCAGCTTCCGTAGGGGGGAAACCTACGAGCAGTACTTC.